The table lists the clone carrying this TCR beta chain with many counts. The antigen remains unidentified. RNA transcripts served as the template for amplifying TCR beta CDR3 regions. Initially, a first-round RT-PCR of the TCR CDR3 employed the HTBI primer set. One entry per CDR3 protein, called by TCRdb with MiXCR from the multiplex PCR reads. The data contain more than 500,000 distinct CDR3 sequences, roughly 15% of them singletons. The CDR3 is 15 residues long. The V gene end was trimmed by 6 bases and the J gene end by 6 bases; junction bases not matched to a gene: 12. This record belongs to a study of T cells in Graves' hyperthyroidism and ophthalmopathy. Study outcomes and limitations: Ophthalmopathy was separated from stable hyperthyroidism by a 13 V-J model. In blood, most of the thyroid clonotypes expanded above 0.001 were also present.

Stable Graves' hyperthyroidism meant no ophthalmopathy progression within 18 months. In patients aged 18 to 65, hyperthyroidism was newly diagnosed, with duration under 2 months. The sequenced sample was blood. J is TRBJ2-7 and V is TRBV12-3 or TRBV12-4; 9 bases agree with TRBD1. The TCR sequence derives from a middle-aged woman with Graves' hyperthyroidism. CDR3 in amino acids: CASSLAGTGIGEQYF. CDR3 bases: TGTGCCAGCAGCTTGGCCGGGACAGGGATAGGCGAGCAGTACTTC.